This T cell receptor (beta chain) was identified in a study of T cells in narcolepsy. Study at large: Patients with NT1 or NT2 and healthy control donors were enrolled. Findings and caveats of the study: Same-patient CSF and blood CD4+ T cell clonotypes included HCRT-specific and TRIB2-specific autoreactive ones.

Notes on this clone: Its antigen is as yet unknown.

The assay was immunoSEQ multiplex PCR, and TCRdb's table has in-frame clones only and misses some. Here the sample spans around 32,000 clones, around 75% being singletons. Trimming removed 2 bases at V and 2 bases at J, with 12 bases between. The CDR3 contains 15 residues. Germline V gene sequence: CDR1 SQVTM, CDR2 ANQGSEA. This clonotype was obtained from a human donor with narcolepsy. The chain employs TRBV29-1 and TRBJ2-2, with no clear D. Sequencing was done on a sample of CD45RA- memory CD4+ T cells from PBMCs. The CDR3 nucleotides are TGCAGCGTTGAACCCCGGGCCGGTAACACCGGGGAGCTGTTTTTT. This translates into CSVEPRAGNTGELFF.